This TCR beta chain emerged from a study of glioma-infiltrating T cells after dendritic cell vaccination (dated by TCRdb to 2016 to 2017). For the study in its entirety: Of the roughly 15 glioblastoma patients in the cohort, all drawn from Phase I and II dendritic cell vaccination trials, 9 were newly diagnosed and 6 had recurrent disease. To make the vaccine, monocyte-derived dendritic cells were cultured for approximately 7 days with IL-4 and GM-CSF and then pulsed overnight with autologous tumor lysate. In glioblastoma patients vaccinated with dendritic cells, deep sequencing of TCR beta CDR3 regions served to measure tumor-infiltrating lymphocyte content and to compare repertoires between tumor and blood. Autologous tumor lysate-pulsed dendritic cell vaccination was administered to the patients between about 2003 and 2012. Each patient got three intradermal injections of the dendritic cell vaccine, spaced at biweekly intervals, in the arm below the axilla. Survival after dendritic cell vaccination was correlated with TCR sequencing metrics, such as TIL content and the overlap between tumor and blood repertoires. General findings and caveats noted by the study authors: No direct relationship between TCR clonality and survival was found, suggesting a diverse polyclonal response may matter. The response model built on TCR overlap across three groups was characterized as speculative, with prospective validation still needed. The cohort was small and heterogeneous, only a few patients had full blood and tumor sets, and even fewer had initial-recurrent tumor pairs. After dendritic cell vaccination, a higher estimated pretreatment TIL content predicted longer time to progression and longer overall survival.

Inclusive of the bounding cysteine and phenylalanine, the CDR3 is 13 residues long. The only DNA kept is the CDR3, 39 bases in frame from the first base. The germline V gene provides CDR1 MNHNS and CDR2 SASEGT. Trimming accounts for 6 bases at V and 6 bases at J, while the number of junction bases matched to no gene is 2. As regards this clone: The antigen it recognizes is unknown. No much larger clone is present one base from it, and per-base qualities are unavailable.

The immunoSEQ assay amplified TCRB CDR3 regions from roughly 2.1 micrograms of genomic DNA, or from all available DNA when less than that amount was available. For multiplex PCR, 60 forward primers for TCR V beta segments and 13 reverse primers for J beta segments were used. Synthetic control templates were spiked into each sample at limiting dilution to estimate reads per starting template. Reads of 87 bp were generated by sequencing on the Illumina HiSeq System. Per the authors' processing: PCR and sequencing errors were removed by a nearest neighbor algorithm that merged closely related sequences. TCR overlap was defined as the percentage of unique tumor TCR beta sequences that were also found in the peripheral blood of the same patient. Entries here come from immuneACCESS through TCRdb and include only in-frame sequences with V and J called. Some clones fail to appear in such tables; in the studies checked, an unresolved V gene covers under half of the shortfall, and the cause of the remainder is unknown. V, J and clone size were drawn from that table, and D and trimming were deduced from the DNA. For this sample the table gives 20,000 or so clones, of which 79% were detected only once. The leading ten clones occupy around 36% of the sample.

Patients were selected for having adequate residual fresh-frozen tumor tissue and more than two years of available survival data. An isocitrate dehydrogenase mutation was not carried by any of the glioblastoma patients, although molecular status was otherwise variable. PBMC collection took place before vaccination, two weeks after the third vaccination, and at tumor progression if progression occurred. The Qiagen DNeasy Blood extraction Kit was used to extract genomic DNA. The TCR sequence derives from a human donor with glioblastoma. Sequenced here: blood, sampled before dendritic cell vaccination. The V and J segments used are TRBV6-1 and TRBJ1-6, and TRBD1 aligns with 7 junction nucleotides. The nucleotides are TGTGCCAGCAGGGGACAGCCTAATTCACCCCTCCACTTT. The resulting protein is CASRGQPNSPLHF.